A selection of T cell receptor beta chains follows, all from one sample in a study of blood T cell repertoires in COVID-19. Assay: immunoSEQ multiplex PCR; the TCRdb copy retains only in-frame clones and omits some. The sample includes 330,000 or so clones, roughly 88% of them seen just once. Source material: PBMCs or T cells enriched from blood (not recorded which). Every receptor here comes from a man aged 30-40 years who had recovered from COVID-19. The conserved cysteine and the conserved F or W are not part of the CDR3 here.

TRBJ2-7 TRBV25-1 ASSVLTYEQY
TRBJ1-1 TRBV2 ASDLTGMNTEAF
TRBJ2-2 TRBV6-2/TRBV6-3 ASSTRTRLF
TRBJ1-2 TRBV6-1 ASSEVLGTLYGYT
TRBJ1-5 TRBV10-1 ASSANSNQPQH
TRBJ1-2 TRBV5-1 ASSTTSGTVEGYT
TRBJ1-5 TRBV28 ASRRPTVKPQH
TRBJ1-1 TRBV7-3 ASSLGGGGMNTEAF
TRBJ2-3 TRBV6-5 ASSYEAGGADTQY
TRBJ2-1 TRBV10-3 ATSGGVGYNEQF
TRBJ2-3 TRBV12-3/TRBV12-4 ASSPRLGAQY
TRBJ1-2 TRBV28 ASNSGGGRVSGYT
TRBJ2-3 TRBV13 ASSFQAISPDTQY
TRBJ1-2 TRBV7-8 ASSPQTGNYGYT
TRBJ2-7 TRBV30 AWGASGAPPYEQY
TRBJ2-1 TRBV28 ASTSGGPDNEQF
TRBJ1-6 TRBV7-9 ASSPMADNSPLH